This T cell receptor beta chain is drawn from a study of spatial heterogeneity in lung cancer. TCRdb redid the calling of the 5' RACE reads with MiXCR, one entry per CDR3 protein. Among about 82,000 distinct CDR3 sequences listed, roughly 12% were seen once. The time point here: sample taken at primary tumor resection. Whole RNA, which was extracted from tumor, nontumor lung tissue or frozen PBMC, was sequenced without any cell sorting. V dropped 4 bases and J dropped 12 bases, with 16 bases sitting between them. Germline V lookup: CDR1 SGHNT, CDR2 YENEEA. The CDR3 has 13 residues. The input for sequencing was PBMCs, taken at surgery. The clonotype originates from a male donor with early-stage non-small cell lung cancer. This rearrangement joins TRBV11-3 to TRBJ2-1; D might be TRBD1 or TRBD2, each matching 5 bases. CDR3 DNA: TGTGCCAGCAGCTCGGACTCCAGAGGGGTGCAGTTCTTC. As protein: CASSSDSRGVQFF. Using reference TRBV11-3 and TRBJ2-1 for the parts outside the CDR3, the full variable domain is EAGVVQSPRYKIIEKKQPVAFWCNPISGHNTLYWYLQNLGQGPELLIRYENEEAVDDSQLPKDRFSAERLKGVDSTLKIQPAELGDSAVYLCASSSDSRGVQFFGPGTRLTVL.